Sequencing of this T cell receptor (beta chain) was carried out in a study of cytomegalovirus exposure and HLA in healthy donors. General observations from the study: It was confirmed in vitro that a few of the CMV-associated chains were specific for CMV antigens.

V dropped 0 bases and J dropped 12 bases, with 18 bases sitting between them. This CDR3 region has 14 residues. Germline CDR1 is SQVTM and CDR2 is ANQGSEA. Regarding this clone: Its specificity is unknown.

The protocol was immunoSEQ multiplex PCR, while the TCRdb copy is restricted to in-frame clones and leaves out a portion. The sample consists of about 220,000 clones, roughly 89% of them appearing once. The sample consisted of PBMCs. This sequence originates from a man aged 18 to 29 in good health and CMV-seronegative. V gene TRBV29-1 combines with J gene TRBJ2-1, with D maybe TRBD2 (5 bases). The CDR3 reads CSVEDKGQPAGQFF. For the CDR3, the DNA is TGCAGCGTTGAAGATAAGGGCCAACCCGCGGGGCAGTTCTTC.